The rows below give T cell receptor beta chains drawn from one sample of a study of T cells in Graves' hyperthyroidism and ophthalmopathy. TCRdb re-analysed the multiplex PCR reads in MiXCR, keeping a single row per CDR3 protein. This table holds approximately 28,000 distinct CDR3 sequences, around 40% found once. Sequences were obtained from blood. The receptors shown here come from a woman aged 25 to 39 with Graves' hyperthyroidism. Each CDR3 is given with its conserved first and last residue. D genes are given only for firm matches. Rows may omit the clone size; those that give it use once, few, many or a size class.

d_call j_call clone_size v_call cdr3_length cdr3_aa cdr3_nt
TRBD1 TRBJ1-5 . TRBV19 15 CASRGTGRHNQPQHF TGTGCCAGTAGAGGGACAGGACGGCACAATCAGCCCCAGCATTTT
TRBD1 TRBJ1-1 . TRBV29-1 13 CSGGQGAVTEAFF TGCAGCGGGGGACAGGGGGCGGTCACTGAAGCTTTCTTT
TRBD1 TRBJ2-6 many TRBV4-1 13 CASSVPDRVGKTF TGCGCCAGCAGCGTGCCGGACAGGGTTGGGAAGACTTTC
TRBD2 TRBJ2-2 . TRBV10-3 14 CAISSGGNTGELFF TGTGCCATCAGTTCGGGAGGTAACACCGGGGAGCTGTTTTTT
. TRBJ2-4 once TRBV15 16 CATSRDLPGKKNVRYF TGTGCCACCAGCAGAGATCTCCCGGGCAAAAAAAACGTTCGGTACTTC
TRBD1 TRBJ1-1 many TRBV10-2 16 CASSESPGQINTEAFF TGCGCCAGCAGTGAGTCGCCGGGACAGATAAACACTGAAGCTTTCTTT
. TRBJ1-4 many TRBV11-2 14 CASSLMGQSEKLFF TGTGCCAGCAGCTTAATGGGACAAAGTGAAAAACTGTTTTTT
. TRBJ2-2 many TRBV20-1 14 CSAPGVLGGRELFF TGCAGTGCTCCGGGGGTTTTGGGAGGCCGGGAGCTGTTTTTT
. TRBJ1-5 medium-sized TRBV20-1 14 CSARDRARREPQHF TGCAGTGCTAGAGATCGAGCTAGGAGGGAGCCCCAGCATTTT
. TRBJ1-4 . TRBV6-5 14 CASSYSTVHEKLFF TGTGCCAGCAGTTACTCCACGGTTCACGAAAAACTGTTTTTT
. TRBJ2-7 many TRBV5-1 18 CASSWTLISGQNSYEQYF TGCGCCAGCAGCTGGACATTAATCTCGGGGCAAAATTCCTACGAGCAGTACTTC
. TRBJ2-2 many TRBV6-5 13 CASSSPGGRELFF TGTGCCAGCAGTTCCCCCGGGGGTAGAGAGCTGTTTTTT
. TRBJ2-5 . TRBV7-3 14 CASSFLGRGETQYF TGTGCCAGCAGCTTTCTAGGGCGGGGAGAGACCCAGTACTTC
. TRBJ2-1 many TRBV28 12 CASKSSGLEQFF TGTGCCAGCAAGAGTTCCGGTCTTGAGCAGTTCTTC
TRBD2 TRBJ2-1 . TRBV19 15 CASSMRTSGHNEQFF TGTGCCAGTAGTATGAGGACTAGCGGCCACAATGAGCAGTTCTTC
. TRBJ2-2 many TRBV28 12 CASIANTGELFF TGTGCCTCTATAGCGAACACCGGGGAGCTGTTTTTT
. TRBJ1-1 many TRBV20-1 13 CSARAGVNTEAFF TGCAGTGCTAGAGCGGGCGTGAACACTGAAGCTTTCTTT
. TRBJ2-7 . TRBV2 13 CAISPVTSYEQYF TGTGCGATCAGCCCGGTAACCTCCTACGAGCAGTACTTC
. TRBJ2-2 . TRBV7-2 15 CASSLDGAVAGELFF TGTGCCAGCAGCTTGGACGGGGCGGTGGCCGGGGAGCTGTTTTTT
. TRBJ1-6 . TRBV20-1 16 CSAYRPGSSYNSPLHF TGCAGTGCCTACAGACCGGGAAGCTCCTATAATTCACCCCTCCACTTT
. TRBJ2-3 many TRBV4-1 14 CASSQDVGGDTQYF TGCGCCAGCAGCCAAGATGTGGGGGGAGATACGCAGTATTTT
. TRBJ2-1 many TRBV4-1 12 CASSQDLNEQFF TGCGCCAGCAGCCAAGATCTCAATGAGCAGTTCTTC
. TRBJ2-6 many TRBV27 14 CASSFRSGANVLTF TGTGCCAGCAGTTTCCGCTCTGGGGCCAACGTCCTGACTTTC
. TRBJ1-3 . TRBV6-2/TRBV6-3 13 CASSFPASDTIYF TGTGCCAGCAGTTTCCCCGCAAGTGACACCATATATTTT
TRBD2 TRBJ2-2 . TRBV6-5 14 CARGEEGYTGELFF TGTGCCCGGGGGGAGGAGGGGTACACCGGGGAGCTGTTTTTT
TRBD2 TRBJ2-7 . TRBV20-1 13 CSARGVAGYEQYF TGCAGTGCTAGAGGGGTAGCGGGATACGAGCAGTACTTC
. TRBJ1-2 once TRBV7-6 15 CASSLVAGENYGYTF TGTGCCAGCAGCTTAGTGGCGGGAGAAAACTATGGCTACACCTTC
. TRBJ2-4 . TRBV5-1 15 CASSSTSLAKNIQYF TGCGCCAGCAGCTCGACTAGTCTAGCCAAAAACATTCAGTACTTC
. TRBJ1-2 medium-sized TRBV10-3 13 CAACDGGGDGYTF TGTGCCGCCTGCGACGGTGGAGGAGATGGCTACACCTTC
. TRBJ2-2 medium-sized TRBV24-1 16 CATSDSVTVFTGELFF TGTGCCACCAGTGATTCCGTCACGGTTTTCACCGGGGAGCTGTTTTTT
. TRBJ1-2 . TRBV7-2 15 CASSLAITTNYGYTF TGTGCCAGCAGCTTAGCCATTACAACTAACTATGGCTACACCTTC
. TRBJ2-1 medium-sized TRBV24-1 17 CATSDPSGAQGRGEQFF TGTGCCACCAGTGATCCGTCAGGGGCCCAGGGGAGAGGTGAGCAGTTCTTC
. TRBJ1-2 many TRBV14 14 CASSQYLSTEGYTF TGTGCCAGCAGCCAATATTTGTCTACAGAGGGCTACACCTTC
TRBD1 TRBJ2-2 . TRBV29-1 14 CSVSPGQHTGELFF TGCAGCGTGTCCCCGGGACAGCATACCGGGGAGCTGTTTTTT
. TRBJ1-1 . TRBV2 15 CASRPTRAGNTEAFF TGTGCCAGCAGACCTACTAGAGCTGGGAACACTGAAGCTTTCTTT
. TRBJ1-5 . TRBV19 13 CASSPSRTDPQHF TGTGCCAGTAGTCCCTCCCGGACCGATCCCCAGCATTTT
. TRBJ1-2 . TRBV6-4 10 CASRMNGYTF TGTGCCAGCAGGATGAATGGCTACACCTTC